The 5 T cell receptor beta chains reported below all come from one sample, sequenced in a study of vaccination effects on CD4 cells after COVID-19. Repertoires were generated with immunoSEQ multiplex PCR, while TCRdb's copy carries only in-frame clones and drops some. The data show 70,000 to 95,000 clones, with approximately 74% seen just once and approximately 1.7% held by the top ten. The antigens of these receptors remain unknown. Before sequencing took place, the ViraFEST assay used viral peptide pools to expand antigen-specific CD4+ T cells. The authors isolated CD4+ T cells after more than eight days of culture. Sequencing was performed on CD4+ T cells from PBMCs cultured with HCoV-229E spike peptides, taken before COVID-19 vaccination. These receptor sequences come from a human donor who received a COVID-19 vaccine.

The rearrangement links TRBV5-6 to TRBJ1-2, with D possibly matching TRBD1 (6 bases). Trimming took off 0 bases at V and 7 bases at J, with 13 bases between the two ends. The V gene's germline CDR1 is SGHDT and CDR2 YYEEEE. This CDR3 is built from 14 residues. CDR3 sequence: CASSLEGEGFGYTF. The DNA for the CDR3 is TGTGCCAGCAGCTTGGAGGGGGAGGGATTTGGCTACACCTTC.

This clone was recorded once. The rearrangement uses TRBV5-6 and TRBJ2-2; D may be TRBD1 (5 bases). The germline V gene encodes CDR1 SGHDT and CDR2 YYEEEE. The CDR3 is made up of 16 amino acids. Trimming left V 0 bases short and J 6 bases short, with 15 bases between. The CDR3 region has the DNA TGTGCCAGCAGCTTGGTGGCAGGGAATGTAGCCGGGGAGCTGTTTTTT. It encodes CASSLVAGNVAGELFF.

The chain is built from TRBV10-1 and TRBJ2-4; D uncertain. Germline CDR1 is WNHNN and CDR2 is SYGVQD (reference sequence). V dropped 7 bases and J dropped 3 bases, with 19 bases sitting between them. The CDR3 is 16 residues long. The CDR3 region has the DNA TGCGCCAGCAAGGCTGGTCCCGGAAAATTCAAAAACATTCAGTACTTC. Translating it yields CASKAGPGKFKNIQYF.

The rearrangement joins TRBV5-1 to TRBJ1-2, with a tentative D call TRBD1 (6 bases). Germline V CDR1 and CDR2: SGHRS, YFSETQ. The V gene lost 4 bases and the J gene lost 7 bases, with 20 bases spanning the gap. The CDR3 covers 15 residues. CDR3 bases: TGCGCCAGCAGCATAAATCTCGGACAGACGGCTGGCTACACCTTC. Translation gives CASSINLGQTAGYTF.

This clone was recorded a few times. The rearrangement uses TRBV7-2 and TRBJ2-5, with D perhaps assigned TRBD1 or TRBD2 (5 bases each). The CDR3 extends over 16 amino acids. Germline assignment: CDR1 SGHTA and CDR2 FQGNSA. V lost 5 bases and J lost 2, with 18 bases in between. The CDR3 region is CASSLHLRAGQETQYF. CDR3 coding DNA: TGTGCCAGCAGCCTACACTTGAGGGCAGGGCAAGAGACCCAGTACTTC.